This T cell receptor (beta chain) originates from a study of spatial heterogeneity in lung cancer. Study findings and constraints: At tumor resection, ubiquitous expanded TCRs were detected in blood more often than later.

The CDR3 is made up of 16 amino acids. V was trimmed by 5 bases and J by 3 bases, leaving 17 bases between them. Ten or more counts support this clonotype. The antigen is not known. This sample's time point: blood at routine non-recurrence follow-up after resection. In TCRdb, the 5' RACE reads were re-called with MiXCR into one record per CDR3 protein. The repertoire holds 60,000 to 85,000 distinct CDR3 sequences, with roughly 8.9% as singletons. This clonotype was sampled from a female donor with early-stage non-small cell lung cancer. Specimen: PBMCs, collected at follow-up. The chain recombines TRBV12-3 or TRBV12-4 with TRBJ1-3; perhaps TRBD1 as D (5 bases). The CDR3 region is CASSPEGQGSGNTIYF. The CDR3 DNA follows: TGTGCCAGCAGTCCCGAAGGGCAGGGCAGTGGAAACACCATATATTTT.